Following are 32 T cell receptor beta chains from one sample sequenced in a study of Graves' ophthalmopathy and Graves' hyperthyroidism. Transcripts of RNA were the source for amplifying TCR beta CDR3 regions. First-round RT-PCR employed HTBI primers, with a second-round multiplex PCR after it. TCRdb re-called the multiplex PCR reads with MiXCR, one entry per CDR3 protein. The repertoire holds about 370,000 distinct CDR3 sequences, with approximately 18% as singletons. Sequencing input: peripheral blood. Receptors were obtained from an adult woman with stable Graves' hyperthyroidism.

This clonotype was seen at least ten times. V gene TRBV6-5 combines with J gene TRBJ2-7, with a tentative D call TRBD2 (6 bases). The CDR3 sequence is 13 residues long. The germline V gene has CDR1 MNHEY and CDR2 SVGAGI. With 10 bases removed from V and 2 bases from J, the gap between germline ends came to 15 bases. CDR3 region: CATKRAGPYEQYF. In nucleotides, the CDR3 is TGTGCCACGAAGCGGGCCGGACCCTACGAGCAGTACTTC.

Many counts were recorded for this clonotype. The J gene is TRBJ1-5, the V gene TRBV6-5; unclear D gene. The CDR3 extends over 13 amino acids. Germline-derived CDR1 and CDR2 are MNHEY and SVGAGI. Trimming left V 2 bases short and J 4 bases short, with 6 bases between. CDR3 region: CASSYEENQPQHF. The DNA of the CDR3 is TGTGCCAGCAGTTACGAGGAGAATCAGCCCCAGCATTTT.

The table lists this clonotype with a count of one. The chain is built from TRBV12-3 or TRBV12-4 and TRBJ2-7, with a weak D call TRBD2 (6 bases). The CDR3 is 15 residues long. The V end was cut by 6 bases, the J end by 0 bases, with 15 bases between. CDR3 region: CASSAGRLSSYEQYF. The CDR3 DNA reads TGTGCCAGCAGCGCGGGACGGCTGAGCTCCTACGAGCAGTACTTC.

This clonotype was detected ten times or more. The chain is built from TRBV6-5 and TRBJ2-7; 8 bases map to TRBD2. V was clipped by 0 bases and J by 3 bases; unmatched bases: 4. From germline, CDR1 is MNHEY and CDR2 SVGAGI. The CDR3 is 15 residues long. The CDR3 bases are TGTGCCAGCAGTTACTCGCGCGGGAGGATCTACGAGCAGTACTTC. Residues: CASSYSRGRIYEQYF.

This sequence joins TRBV12-3 or TRBV12-4 and TRBJ1-5; 9 positions match TRBD1. The CDR3 runs 15 residues. The V segment lost 3 bases and the J segment 6 bases; nucleotides outside the gene matches: 6. The CDR3 region is CASSFRQGEVQPQHF. The CDR3 region has the DNA TGTGCCAGCAGTTTTAGACAGGGGGAAGTTCAGCCCCAGCATTTT.

The V and J genes are TRBV5-6 and TRBJ2-7; D uncertain. V lost 0 bases and J 4 bases, leaving 11 bases between the germline ends. Germline V gene lookup returns CDR1 SGHDT and CDR2 YYEEEE. The CDR3 is 14 amino acids. Written as DNA, the CDR3 is TGTGCCAGCAGCTTGGCCATATTTCCTTACGAGCAGTACTTC. It translates to CASSLAIFPYEQYF.

Concerning this clonotype: Its ends do not fully match the called genes, so a read error is possible. Here the CDR3 reads CASSEAGQGRYGHTF. The CDR3 nucleotides are TGTGCCAGCAGTGAAGCGGGACAGGGCCGCTATGGCCACACCTTC. The chain carries TRBV6-1 and TRBJ1-2; 9 nucleotides match TRBD1. The germline CDR1 and CDR2 sequences are MNHNS and SASEGT. The CDR3 spans 15 residues.

This clonotype showed up many times. This chain joins TRBV11-2 and TRBJ2-2; maybe TRBD2 (5 bases). Germline V gene sequence: CDR1 SGHAT, CDR2 FQNNGV. The CDR3 has 17 amino acids. V was cut by 1 base and J by 2 bases, with 14 bases left in between. CDR3 sequence (DNA): TGTGCCAGCAGCTTAGTATCGGGCGACTACAACACCGGGGAGCTGTTTTTT. As protein: CASSLVSGDYNTGELFF.

This clonotype was observed at least ten times. V usage is TRBV7-2 and J usage is TRBJ1-1; perhaps TRBD1 as D (5 bases). Trimming cost V 4 bases and J 5 bases, with 11 bases left between them. CDR3 length: 13 residues. Germline loops: CDR1 SGHTA, CDR2 FQGNSA. The CDR3 spells CASSSRVLTEAFF. CDR3 in DNA: TGTGCCAGCAGCTCCAGGGTCTTAACTGAAGCTTTCTTT.

The genes are TRBV19 and TRBJ1-2; maybe TRBD1 (5 bases). V lost 11 bases and J lost 3, with 13 bases in between. Per the germline V gene, CDR1 is LNHDA and CDR2 is SQIVND (reference sequence). The CDR3 spans 12 residues. This CDR3 is CAASQGDYGYTF. CDR3 in DNA: TGTGCCGCTTCTCAGGGCGACTATGGCTACACCTTC.

This clonotype has ten or more counts. The V gene is TRBV4-3, the J gene TRBJ2-5; D may be TRBD2 (6 bases). V shed 1 base and J shed 4 bases, with 16 bases lying between them. Germline V gene lookup returns CDR1 LGHNA and CDR2 YSLEER. The length of the CDR3 is 16 residues. The CDR3 region has the DNA TGCGCCAGCAGCCAAGCCTACCGGGAGCTGGGAGAGACCCAGTACTTC. Protein sequence: CASSQAYRELGETQYF.

The rearrangement joins TRBV6-1 to TRBJ2-7, with D perhaps TRBD1 or TRBD2 (6 bases each). The V and J ends lost 7 bases and 5 bases respectively, with 15 bases between them. The germline V gene encodes CDR1 MNHNS and CDR2 SASEGT. This CDR3 comprises 13 residues. The CDR3 protein is CASTDGGYDEQYF. The CDR3 nucleotides are TGTGCCAGCACCGACGGGGGCTATGACGAGCAGTACTTC.

The chain recombines TRBV15 with TRBJ1-2, with 7 bases lining up with TRBD1. Trimming removed 4 bases from V and 1 base from J; junction bases left unmatched: 6. Germline values: CDR1 LNHNV, CDR2 YYDKDF (reference sequence). This CDR3 has 15 amino acids. The CDR3 bases are TGTGCCACCAGCATTCCCTCAGGGGGTAACTATGGCTACACCTTC. Translation: CATSIPSGGNYGYTF.

This clonotype was seen at least ten times. The rearrangement uses TRBV6-1 and TRBJ2-2; TRBD1 agrees at 8 bases. V lost 6 bases and J lost 3; bases outside the gene matches: 9. This CDR3 contains 16 residues. CDR1 and CDR2 (germline): MNHNS, SASEGT. CDR3 sequence: CASSRGQVGYTGELFF. CDR3 sequence (DNA): TGTGCCAGCAGCAGGGGACAGGTCGGGTACACCGGGGAGCTGTTTTTT.

The V gene is TRBV7-3, the J gene TRBJ2-2; D call uncertain. The V end was cut by 5 bases, the J end by 4 bases, with 14 bases between. The germline V gene has CDR1 SGHTA and CDR2 FQGTGA. CDR3 length: 15 residues. DNA for the CDR3: TGTGCCAGCAGCCCGACCCCAGAACTCACCGGGGAGCTGTTTTTT. It codes for CASSPTPELTGELFF.

The rearrangement joins TRBV11-2 to TRBJ2-3; 9 bases agree with TRBD2. The CDR3 runs to 15 residues. Trimming took 1 base from V and 3 from J; bases not matched to a gene: 2. The germline V gene encodes CDR1 SGHAT and CDR2 FQNNGV. CDR3 nucleotides: TGTGCCAGCAGCTTAGGAGCGGGAGGTACAGATACGCAGTATTTT. Encoded protein: CASSLGAGGTDTQYF.

There are many counts of this clonotype. The chain is built from TRBV29-1 and TRBJ2-7; 10 bases agree with TRBD2. This CDR3 contains 15 residues. J gave up 6 bases and V 7 bases, and 15 bases lay outside the gene matches. From germline, CDR1 is SQVTM and CDR2 ANQGSEA. The CDR3 here is CSGRASGSGGGEQYF. In DNA form, the CDR3 reads TGCAGCGGACGGGCTAGCGGGAGTGGTGGAGGCGAGCAGTACTTC.

This clonotype has a count of ten or more. The chain has TRBV29-1 and TRBJ1-1; no firm D call. Germline CDR1 SQVTM, CDR2 ANQGSEA. CDR3 length: 13 residues. The germline V and J ends were trimmed by 6 bases and 0 bases, with 11 bases remaining between them. The CDR3 DNA reads TGCAGCGTCGCCTGGACGCTGAACACTGAAGCTTTCTTT. Protein: CSVAWTLNTEAFF. Supplemented by reference TRBV29-1 and TRBJ1-1, the full variable domain reads SAVISQKPSRDICQRGTSLTIQCQVDSQVTMMFWYRQQPGQSLTLIATANQGSEATYESGFVIDKFPISRPNLTFSTLTVSNMSPEDSSIYLCSVAWTLNTEAFFGQGTRLTVV.

The chain uses TRBV3-1 and TRBJ1-1; D is ambiguous. The CDR3 covers 14 residues. V was cut by 1 base and J by 4 bases, with 10 bases left in between. CDR1 and CDR2 (germline): LGHDT, YNNKEL (reference sequence). The chain's CDR3 is CASSQGVGSTEAFF. CDR3 nucleotides: TGTGCCAGCAGCCAAGGAGTGGGCAGCACTGAAGCTTTCTTT. Full variable domain (outside the CDR3, taken from reference TRBV3-1 and TRBJ1-1): DTAVSQTPKYLVTQMGNDKSIKCEQNLGHDTMYWYKQDSKKFLKIMFSYNNKELIINETVPNRFSPKSPDKAHLNLHINSLELGDSAVYFCASSQGVGSTEAFFGQGTRLTVV.

This clonotype was recorded many times. The J gene is TRBJ1-2, the V gene TRBV11-2, with TRBD1 matching 8 bases. J gave up 2 bases and V 6 bases, and 2 bases lay outside the gene matches. This CDR3 spans 13 amino acids. The germline V gene encodes CDR1 SGHAT and CDR2 FQNNGV. The CDR3 nucleotides are TGTGCCAGCAGACGGACAGGGAACTATGGCTACACCTTC. It codes for CASRRTGNYGYTF.

V is TRBV12-3 or TRBV12-4 and J is TRBJ2-3; 13 nucleotides agree with TRBD2. This CDR3 region has 16 residues. With V trimmed by 4 bases and J by 4 bases, 5 bases remained unmatched. CDR3: CASSSTSGRRADTQYF. For the CDR3, the DNA is TGTGCCAGCAGTTCGACTAGCGGGAGGCGAGCAGATACGCAGTATTTT.

CDR3 nucleotide sequence: TGTGCCAGCATCGGGACAGGGATCTACGAGCAGTACTTC. It specifies CASIGTGIYEQYF. The V call is TRBV7-9, the J call TRBJ2-7, with 9 positions matching TRBD1. The CDR3 runs to 13 residues. Per the germline V gene, CDR1 is SEHNR and CDR2 is FQNEAQ (reference sequence). With V trimmed by 7 bases and J by 3 bases, 4 bases remained unmatched.

This clonotype has at least ten counts. Written as DNA, the CDR3 is TGTGCCATCAGTCGGCGGGACAGATCACGAGAGCAGTACTTC. Translation gives CAISRRDRSREQYF. This chain uses TRBV10-3 with TRBJ2-7, with a weak D call TRBD1 (7 bases). Germline CDR1 and CDR2: ENHRY and SYGVKD. This CDR3 is 14 amino acids long. Trimming pared 5 bases from V and 7 bases from J, leaving 18 bases between.

The chain employs TRBV28 and TRBJ2-5; TRBD1 might be the D (6 bases). Trimming removed 10 bases at V and 5 bases at J, with 20 bases between. CDR1 is MDHEN and CDR2 is SYDVKM in the germline V gene. The CDR3 sequence is 14 residues long. The CDR3, as DNA: TGTGCCATCAGGGCCGGGACACTTGACGAGACCCAGTACTTC. Translating gives CAIRAGTLDETQYF.

The chain has TRBV19 and TRBJ1-5; perhaps TRBD1 as D (5 bases). V was cut by 7 bases and J by 2 bases, with 21 bases left in between. Germline lookup yields CDR1 LNHDA and CDR2 SQIVND (reference sequence). This CDR3 is 17 amino acids long. The CDR3 DNA reads TGTGCCAGTACTGCATGGGGGTTCAAAAGAGGCAATCAGCCCCAGCATTTT. Protein sequence: CASTAWGFKRGNQPQHF.

This clonotype has at least ten counts. The chain is built from TRBV29-1 and TRBJ1-5, with 8 bases aligning to TRBD1. The CDR3 sequence is 17 residues long. Germline CDR1 SQVTM, CDR2 ANQGSEA. Trimming removed 2 bases from V and 4 bases from J; junction bases left unmatched: 13. CDR3 sequence: CSVETGAVRTGNQPQHF. The CDR3, as DNA: TGCAGCGTTGAAACGGGGGCAGTTCGGACAGGGAATCAGCCCCAGCATTTT.

This clonotype was found many times. The chain uses TRBV11-2 and TRBJ2-7, with D maybe TRBD2 (5 bases). V was trimmed by 0 bases and J by 6 bases, leaving 9 bases between them. The germline gives CDR1 SGHAT, CDR2 FQNNGV. The CDR3 has 13 amino acids. The chain's CDR3 is CASSLEDSLEQYF. The CDR3 DNA is TGTGCCAGCAGCTTAGAGGACTCTCTCGAGCAGTACTTC. Complete variable domain (other parts from reference TRBV11-2 and TRBJ2-7): EAGVAQSPRYKIIEKRQSVAFWCNPISGHATLYWYQQILGQGPKLLIQFQNNGVVDDSQLPKDRFSAERLKGVDSTLKIQPAKLEDSAVYLCASSLEDSLEQYFGPGTRLTVT.

This clonotype came up many times. A much more abundant neighbour one base away suggests this may be a read error. The chain joins TRBV12-3 or TRBV12-4 to TRBJ2-5, with D unclear. This CDR3 contains 15 residues. CDR3 sequence: CASSRPDGTQETKYF. The DNA for the CDR3 is TGTGCCAGCAGTCGCCCGGACGGTACGCAAGAGACCAAGTACTTC.

This clonotype was recorded at least ten times. The chain couples TRBV6-1 to TRBJ2-2; 7 bases are shared with TRBD1. Germline CDR1 reads MNHNS; CDR2 reads SASEGT. This CDR3 region has 14 residues. After removal of 10 bases from V and 1 base from J, the junction contained 6 bases not matched to a gene. In nucleotides, the CDR3 is TGTGCCACCGGACAGGATAGGAACACCGGGGAGCTGTTTTTT. This translates into CATGQDRNTGELFF.

This clonotype was picked up many times. The chain joins TRBV12-3 or TRBV12-4 to TRBJ1-3, with D uncertain. V was cut by 3 bases and J by 3 bases, with 12 bases left in between. This CDR3 comprises 15 residues. CDR3: CASSFREKDGNTIYF. The DNA of the CDR3 is TGTGCCAGCAGTTTTCGTGAAAAGGATGGAAACACCATATATTTT.

In its sample, this clonotype was seen many times. V usage is TRBV7-9 and J usage is TRBJ2-7, with D uncertain. Germline V gene lookup returns CDR1 SEHNR and CDR2 FQNEAQ (reference sequence). The V and J ends lost 5 bases and 3 bases respectively, with 8 bases between them. The CDR3 is made up of 12 amino acids. CDR3 nucleotides: TGTGCCAGCAGCGGCCGAAACTACGAGCAGTACTTC. It encodes CASSGRNYEQYF.

There are many counts of this clonotype. The chain carries TRBV7-9 and TRBJ1-1; unclear D gene. From germline, CDR1 is SEHNR and CDR2 FQNEAQ (reference sequence). Between the trimmed V and J ends, which lost 3 bases and 4 bases, there was a span of 15 bases. The CDR3 covers 15 residues. This CDR3 reads CASSFPSGMVTEAFF. The CDR3 DNA reads as TGTGCCAGCAGCTTTCCCTCAGGAATGGTCACTGAAGCTTTCTTT.